This passage covers 18 T cell receptor beta chains from one sample sequenced in a study of blood T cells in healthy people across ages. PCR was performed a second time for roughly 7 to 11 cycles using a sample-barcoded 5' primer and a J-beta primer mix. TCRdb reprocessed the 5' RACE reads via MiXCR and lists one record per CDR3 protein. The top ten clones hold roughly 6.3% of a sample with about 1.4 million distinct CDR3 sequences, 45% to 70% of them seen once. What was sequenced was blood. The source of these receptors is a man aged 18 to 35 in good health.

This clonotype appeared a single time. The chain couples TRBV7-2 to TRBJ2-1; 9 bases are shared with TRBD2. In germline, CDR1 is SGHTA, CDR2 FQGNSA. The CDR3 totals 13 residues. Trimming took 7 bases from V and 7 from J; bases not matched to a gene: 5. Here the CDR3 DNA reads TGTGCCAGCACCGCGGGGGGGTTTAATGAGCAGTTCTTC. Residues: CASTAGGFNEQFF.

V and J are TRBV18 and TRBJ2-4; D is perhaps TRBD2 (6 bases). The J call may be incorrect, as the DNA end agrees better with TRBJ2-7. This CDR3 has 14 amino acids. Per germline, CDR1 KGHSH and CDR2 LQKENI. CDR3 region: CASSPPTSTREQYF. The CDR3, as DNA: TGTGCCAGCTCACCCCCTACTAGCACACGCGAGCAGTACTTC.

This rearrangement joins TRBV6-5 to TRBJ2-3, with D hard to call. Trimming cost V 2 bases and J 0 bases, with 6 bases left between them. The germline CDR1 and CDR2 sequences are MNHEY and SVGAGI. This CDR3 has 14 amino acids. CDR3 DNA sequence: TGTGCCAGCAGTTACCAACTAAGCACAGATACGCAGTATTTT. Amino acid sequence: CASSYQLSTDTQYF.

J is TRBJ1-5 and V is TRBV6-6; no firm D call. The J call may be wrong; the DNA end is better matched by TRBJ1-1. Germline lookup yields CDR1 MNHNY and CDR2 SVGAGI (reference sequence). The length of the CDR3 is 11 residues. CDR3 sequence reads: CAGRKGPEAFF. DNA for the CDR3: TGTGCCGGACGGAAAGGCCCTGAAGCTTTCTTT.

This clonotype was picked up a small number of times. The chain has TRBV28 and TRBJ2-5; the D gene is possibly TRBD1 (6 bases). V lost 3 bases to trimming and J lost 4 bases, with 12 bases between them. Germline V CDR1 and CDR2: MDHEN, SYDVKM. This CDR3 contains 14 residues. The CDR3 region is CASSFLRGGETQYF. In DNA form, the CDR3 reads TGTGCCAGCAGTTTCCTCAGGGGTGGAGAGACCCAGTACTTC. The variable domain in full, with the rest retrieved from reference TRBV28 and TRBJ2-5, is DVKVTQSSRYLVKRTGEKVFLECVQDMDHENMFWYRQDPGLGLRLIYFSYDVKMKEKGDIPEGYSVSREKKERFSLILESASTNQTSMYLCASSFLRGGETQYFGPGTRLLVL.

The CDR3, as DNA: TGCAGTGCTAGAGAGGGAGTTTCCACAGATACGCAGTATTTT. Encoded protein: CSAREGVSTDTQYF. The chain couples TRBV20-1 to TRBJ2-3, with a tentative D call TRBD2 (5 bases). The V and J ends lost 0 bases and 2 bases respectively, with 9 bases between them. Per germline, CDR1 DFQATT and CDR2 SNEGSKA (reference sequence). The CDR3 covers 14 residues.

Only one count was recorded for this clonotype. The V call is TRBV27, the J call TRBJ1-1; weak D call: TRBD1 (6 bases). CDR1 MNHEY and CDR2 SMNVEV come from the germline V gene (reference sequence). The CDR3 has 14 residues. Trimming left V 4 bases short and J 1 base short, with 10 bases between. CDR3 loop: CASSSGATNTEAFF. The CDR3 bases are TGTGCCAGCAGTTCGGGGGCGACGAACACTGAAGCTTTCTTT.

This chain joins TRBV18 and TRBJ2-5; no firm D call. The DNA end favors TRBJ2-7, so the J call may be wrong. The CDR3 sequence is 14 residues long. Germline V gives CDR1 KGHSH, CDR2 LQKENI. The CDR3 region is CASSPPQVPYEQYF. The CDR3 DNA follows: TGTGCCAGCTCACCACCGCAGGTTCCCTACGAGCAGTACTTC.

The V and J genes are TRBV2 and TRBJ1-2; D is possibly TRBD1 (5 bases). This CDR3 has 17 residues. Trimming took 10 bases from V and 0 from J, leaving 24 bases between them. CDR1 SNHLY and CDR2 FYNNEI come from the germline V gene. CDR3 DNA sequence: TGTGCCAACGAGGGGACCCACCAACGATTAGCTAACTATGGCTACACCTTC. It specifies CANEGTHQRLANYGYTF.

The V call is TRBV4-1, the J call TRBJ2-4; TRBD2 aligns across 9 bases. The tail of the sequence fits TRBJ2-7 better, so the J call may be wrong. CDR1 is MGHRA, CDR2 YSYEKL, per germline. The CDR3 covers 14 residues. The CDR3 DNA sequence: TGCGCCAGCAGTCCTATAGCGGGAGACCACGAGCAGTACTTC. Translated, it gives CASSPIAGDHEQYF.

V usage is TRBV7-2 and J usage is TRBJ2-7; 8 nucleotides line up with TRBD2. V was clipped by 7 bases and J by 6 bases; unmatched bases: 11. Germline loops: CDR1 SGHTA, CDR2 FQGNSA. CDR3 length equals 14 residues. CDR3: CASTTGTRAGEQYF. The CDR3 nucleotides are TGTGCCAGCACCACCGGGACTAGAGCCGGCGAGCAGTACTTC.

The CDR3 DNA reads as TGTGCCACAGGGACACCGAACACTGAAGCTTTCTTT. This encodes CATGTPNTEAFF. This chain connects TRBV15 to TRBJ1-1; TRBD1 is a possible D gene (6 bases). The ends were cut back, 9 bases at V and 1 base at J, with 9 bases in the middle. CDR1 LNHNV and CDR2 YYDKDF come from the germline V gene (reference sequence). CDR3 length equals 12 residues.

The CDR3 loop reads CASSQVGPDTQYF. CDR3 in DNA: TGTGCCAGCAGCCAAGTCGGACCGGATACGCAGTATTTT. The chain links TRBV3-1 to TRBJ2-3; no firm D call. The CDR3 runs 13 residues. V was trimmed by 1 base and J by 6 bases, leaving 8 bases between them. The germline gives CDR1 LGHDT, CDR2 YNNKEL (reference sequence).

This chain joins TRBV6-5 and TRBJ2-2; D is ambiguous. In germline, CDR1 is MNHEY, CDR2 SVGAGI. Trimming removed 6 bases from V and 5 bases from J, with 10 bases in between. The CDR3 totals 13 residues. The CDR3 sequence: CASRAIYTGELFF. CDR3 in DNA: TGTGCCAGCAGGGCCATTTATACCGGGGAGCTGTTTTTT.

V gene TRBV6-2 or TRBV6-3 combines with J gene TRBJ2-5; D is possibly TRBD1 (6 bases). Trimming shortened V by 5 bases and J by 13 bases, and 14 bases separated the two germline ends. Germline CDR1 reads MNHEY; CDR2 reads SVGEGT. The CDR3 extends over 11 amino acids. The CDR3 DNA reads TGTGCCAGCAGTCCCGGGACAACCTCGTACTTC. Translation gives CASSPGTTSYF.

The V gene is TRBV20-1, the J gene TRBJ1-2, with 9 nucleotides matching TRBD1. Germline V CDR1 and CDR2: DFQATT, SNEGSKA (reference sequence). The CDR3 spans 16 residues. With V trimmed by 5 bases and J by 4 bases, 14 bases remained unmatched. The CDR3 reads CSAPKTGGVFSYGYTF. The CDR3 DNA follows: TGCAGTGCTCCTAAAACAGGGGGCGTATTTTCCTATGGCTACACCTTC.

The V gene is TRBV12-3 or TRBV12-4, the J gene TRBJ2-7; D ambiguous. The germline V and J ends were trimmed by 6 bases and 4 bases, with 10 bases remaining between them. The CDR3 has 12 residues. This CDR3 is CASSPSLYEQYF. As DNA, the CDR3 is TGTGCCAGCAGCCCTTCCCTATACGAGCAGTACTTC.

CDR3 protein: CRGEMNTEAFF. CDR3 bases: TGTAGAGGGGAAATGAACACTGAAGCTTTCTTT. The chain joins TRBV30 to TRBJ1-1, with D possibly being TRBD1 (5 bases). This CDR3 has 11 amino acids. CDR1 GTSNPN and CDR2 SVGIG come from the germline V gene (reference sequence).